This T cell receptor (beta chain) is from a study of blood T cell repertoires in COVID-19. CDR1 is MGHRA, CDR2 YSYEKL, per germline. Trimming took 1 base from V and 1 from J; bases not matched to a gene: 3. This CDR3 region has 17 residues. The method was immunoSEQ multiplex PCR; TCRdb's version includes in-frame clones alone and lacks a portion of them. This sample yields roughly 70,000 clones, of which over 60% are seen a single time; under 2.5% belongs to the top ten. This chain links TRBV4-1 with TRBJ2-1; 11 nucleotides line up with TRBD2. The sequence came from a man between 65 and 85 years old with COVID-19, enrolled during active disease. The sequencing sample was made of peripheral blood. CDR3 region: CASSQVTSGMSYNEQFF. The CDR3 DNA is TGCGCCAGCAGCCAAGTGACTAGCGGGATGTCCTACAATGAGCAGTTCTTC.